In its sample, the clone carrying this TCR beta chain was seen many times. This CDR3 is built from 15 residues. V was shortened by 5 bases and J by 2 bases, with 16 bases between the two germline ends. CDR1 SGHKS and CDR2 YYEKEE come from the germline V gene (reference sequence). Each CDR3 protein gets one entry after TCRdb re-called the 5' RACE reads with MiXCR. The table has roughly 71,000 distinct CDR3 sequences, under 15% seen once. The data were obtained in a study of early T cells in non-severe SARS-CoV-2 infection. Study background: The study sequenced bulk RNA from unsorted whole blood, with chains unpaired.

The rearrangement joins TRBV5-5 to TRBJ2-5, with D perhaps being TRBD1 or TRBD2 (5 bases each). The sequence came from an adult who was a healthcare worker with PCR-confirmed SARS-CoV-2 infection or an uninfected control (not recorded which). Material: whole blood. The CDR3 nucleotides read TGTGCCAGCAGGAGGAGGCCAGACAGTCAAGAGACCCAGTACTTC. It encodes CASRRRPDSQETQYF. The full variable domain, in which reference TRBV5-5 and TRBJ2-5 provide the parts outside the CDR3, is DAGVTQSPTHLIKTRGQQVTLRCSPISGHKSVSWYQQVLGQGPQFIFQYYEKEERGRGNFPDRFSARQFPNYSSELNVNALLLGDSALYLCASRRRPDSQETQYFGPGTRLLVL.